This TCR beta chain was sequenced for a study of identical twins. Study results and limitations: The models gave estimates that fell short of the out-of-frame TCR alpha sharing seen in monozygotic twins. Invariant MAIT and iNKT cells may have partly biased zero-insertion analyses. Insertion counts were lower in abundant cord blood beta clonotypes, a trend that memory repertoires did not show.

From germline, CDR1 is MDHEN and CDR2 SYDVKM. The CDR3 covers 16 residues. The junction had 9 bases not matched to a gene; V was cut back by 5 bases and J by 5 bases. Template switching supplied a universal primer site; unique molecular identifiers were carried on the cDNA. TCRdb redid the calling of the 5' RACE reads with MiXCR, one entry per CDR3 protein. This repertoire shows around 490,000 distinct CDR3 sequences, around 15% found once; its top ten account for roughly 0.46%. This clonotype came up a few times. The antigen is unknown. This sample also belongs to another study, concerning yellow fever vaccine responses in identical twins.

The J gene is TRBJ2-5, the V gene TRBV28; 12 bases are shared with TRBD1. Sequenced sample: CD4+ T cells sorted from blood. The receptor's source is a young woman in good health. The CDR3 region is CASSVGQGAQGETQYF. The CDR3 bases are TGTGCCAGCAGTGTGGGACAGGGGGCGCAGGGGGAGACCCAGTACTTC.